The 31 T cell receptor beta chains given below trace back to one sample, sequenced in a study of technical replicates of blood from several donors. Assay: immunoSEQ multiplex PCR; the TCRdb copy retains only in-frame clones and omits some. The sample lists 74,000 or so clones, roughly 96% seen once, with more than 0.15% in the top ten. Specimen: T cells isolated from PBMCs. All receptors come from a human donor in good health.

In its sample, this clone was seen a few times. This rearrangement joins TRBV7-9 to TRBJ1-1; D is unresolved. Germline V gives CDR1 SEHNR, CDR2 FQNEAQ (reference sequence). Trimming took off 4 bases at V and 3 bases at J, with 15 bases between the two ends. The CDR3 covers 15 residues. The CDR3, as DNA: TGTGCCAGCAGCTCCCGGGAGGCGGTGGACACTGAAGCTTTCTTT. This encodes CASSSREAVDTEAFF.

The CDR3 nucleotides read TGTGCCAGCAGGGCGACAGGGTTTAATGAAAAACTGTTTTTT. It yields the protein CASRATGFNEKLFF. The chain employs TRBV28 and TRBJ1-4; 7 nucleotides line up with TRBD1. The CDR3 totals 14 residues. Germline V CDR1 and CDR2: MDHEN, SYDVKM. The junction had 5 bases not matched to a gene; V was cut back by 6 bases and J by 4 bases.

The V gene is TRBV5-4, the J gene TRBJ2-1, with a possible D match to TRBD1 (6 bases). The ends were cut back, 4 bases at V and 8 bases at J, with 10 bases in the middle. This CDR3 contains 12 residues. Germline V gives CDR1 SGHNT, CDR2 YYREEE (reference sequence). The DNA of the CDR3 is TGTGCCAGCAGCCCCAGGGGATATGAGCAGTTCTTC. It specifies CASSPRGYEQFF.

V is TRBV7-2 and J is TRBJ1-1; D gene uncertain. Per germline, CDR1 SGHTA and CDR2 FQGNSA. Trimming removed 1 base at V and 2 bases at J, with 8 bases between. This CDR3 comprises 14 residues. This CDR3 reads CASSLGLLNTEAFF. DNA for the CDR3: TGTGCCAGCAGCTTAGGACTCCTAAACACTGAAGCTTTCTTT.

The V gene is TRBV4-1, the J gene TRBJ2-7; 9 nucleotides match TRBD1. This CDR3 comprises 17 residues. The ends lost 1 base at V and 1 base at J; junction bases unmatched: 8. CDR1 and CDR2 (germline): MGHRA, YSYEKL. Written as DNA, the CDR3 is TGCGCCAGCAGCCAAGGAGGACCGGGACAGGGATCCTACGAGCAGTACTTC. Encoded protein: CASSQGGPGQGSYEQYF.

The V call is TRBV6-6, the J call TRBJ2-3; a possible D gene is TRBD1 (6 bases). This CDR3 contains 16 residues. Germline V lookup: CDR1 MNHNY, CDR2 SVGAGI (reference sequence). V dropped 0 bases and J dropped 7 bases, with 17 bases sitting between them. CDR3 region: CASSYSLEPGHYTQYF. The CDR3, as DNA: TGTGCCAGCAGTTACTCGCTCGAACCGGGACACTATACGCAGTATTTT.

The chain couples TRBV5-4 to TRBJ2-2; 9 bases align to TRBD2. Germline V gene sequence: CDR1 SGHNT, CDR2 YYREEE (reference sequence). This CDR3 has 18 amino acids. Germline trimming cut 4 bases from V and 7 bases from J; bases unmatched to any gene: 17. The CDR3: CASSPGGGRASGGGELFF. The DNA for the CDR3 is TGTGCCAGCAGCCCCGGTGGCGGGAGGGCGTCTGGAGGCGGGGAGCTGTTTTTT.

The rearrangement joins TRBV4-1 to TRBJ1-6; 9 nucleotides line up with TRBD1. Germline loops: CDR1 MGHRA, CDR2 YSYEKL. Trimming at V came to 5 bases and at J to 9 bases, leaving 5 bases not matched to a gene. The CDR3 is made up of 14 amino acids. The CDR3 region is CASSSGTGISPLHF. As DNA, the CDR3 is TGCGCCAGCAGCTCCGGGACAGGGATTTCACCCCTCCACTTT.

The J gene is TRBJ2-5, the V gene TRBV4-1; 10 bases are a match to TRBD2. Trimming removed 1 base from V and 5 bases from J; junction bases left unmatched: 13. CDR1 and CDR2 (germline): MGHRA, YSYEKL. This CDR3 is built from 18 residues. The CDR3 loop reads CASSQVSEREGLGETQYF. In DNA, the CDR3 is TGCGCCAGCAGCCAAGTATCCGAGCGGGAGGGCCTGGGGGAGACCCAGTACTTC.

The CDR3 DNA reads as TGTGCCAGCAGCTCAATAGCGGGGGTGGATACGCAGTATTTT. Translating it yields CASSSIAGVDTQYF. The gene calls are TRBV7-2 and TRBJ2-3, with 9 nucleotides matching TRBD2. CDR1 is SGHTA and CDR2 is FQGNSA in the germline V gene. The CDR3 sequence is 14 residues long. V was pared by 4 bases and J by 6 bases, with 5 bases of the junction left unmatched. The whole variable domain, filled in from reference TRBV7-2 and TRBJ2-3, reads GAGVSQSPSNKVTEKGKDVELRCDPISGHTALYWYRQSLGQGLEFLIYFQGNSAPDKSGLPSDRFSAERTGGSVSTLTIQRTQQEDSAVYLCASSSIAGVDTQYFGPGTRLTVL.

This clone was seen just once. The gene calls are TRBV7-6 and TRBJ2-7; D is undetermined. From germline, CDR1 is SGHVS and CDR2 FNYEAQ. Deletions cut 1 base from V and 7 bases from J, with 11 bases between. The CDR3 spans 13 residues. The CDR3 region has the DNA TGTGCCAGCAGCTTAGACCAATCGGTTGAGCAGTACTTC. Translated: CASSLDQSVEQYF.

This chain connects TRBV28 to TRBJ2-3; D not resolved. The germline V gene has CDR1 MDHEN and CDR2 SYDVKM. CDR3 length equals 12 residues. V was cut by 3 bases and J by 6 bases, with 7 bases left in between. CDR3 nucleotides: TGTGCCAGCAGTTTGAGTCGGGATACGCAGTATTTT. It is translated as CASSLSRDTQYF.

The rearrangement links TRBV12-1 to TRBJ2-7; whether TRBD2, the table's D call, matches the DNA was not checked. TRBV12-1 is a documented pseudogene. The CDR3 spans 19 residues. The CDR3 loop is CASSFLSVTSGRETYEQYF. CDR3 nucleotides: TGTGCCAGCAGCTTTCTGTCGGTGACTAGCGGGAGGGAGACCTACGAGCAGTACTTC.

The chain is built from TRBV9 and TRBJ1-1; D might be TRBD1 (6 bases). This CDR3 contains 15 residues. The V gene lost 0 bases and the J gene lost 4 bases, with 13 bases spanning the gap. Germline lookup yields CDR1 SGDLS and CDR2 YYNGEE. CDR3 in DNA: TGTGCCAGCAGCGTAGCAGACTTAGGGGGCACTGAAGCTTTCTTT. Amino acid sequence: CASSVADLGGTEAFF.

The rearrangement joins TRBV2 to TRBJ1-2; D perhaps matches TRBD1 (5 bases). CDR1 and CDR2 (germline): SNHLY, FYNNEI. The CDR3 sequence is 12 residues long. V gave up 6 bases and J gave up 5 bases, with 10 bases separating them. The CDR3 is CASRKQEYGYTF. The CDR3 DNA reads TGTGCCAGCAGAAAACAGGAATATGGCTACACCTTC.

This clone was found once. The V and J genes are TRBV7-9 and TRBJ1-3; 7 positions agree with TRBD1. This CDR3 has 17 amino acids. Germline V lookup: CDR1 SEHNR, CDR2 FQNEAQ (reference sequence). V lost 4 bases to trimming and J lost 0 bases; unmatched junction nucleotides: 9. The CDR3 spells CASSSIQGQSSGNTIYF. CDR3 DNA sequence: TGTGCCAGCAGCTCAATCCAGGGACAGAGCTCTGGAAACACCATATATTTT.

This clone was seen once. The chain is built from TRBV27 and TRBJ2-1, with TRBD2 identical over 8 bases. V dropped 3 bases and J dropped 10; count of bases not matched to a gene: 14. Germline lookup yields CDR1 MNHEY and CDR2 SMNVEV (reference sequence). The CDR3 consists of 16 residues. The CDR3 is CASSFGTRPIWREQFF. Written as DNA, the CDR3 is TGTGCCAGCAGTTTCGGGACTAGACCGATTTGGCGCGAGCAGTTCTTC.

The rearrangement joins TRBV12-2 to TRBJ1-6. TRBV12-2 has pseudogene status. This CDR3 is 14 amino acids long. DNA for the CDR3: TGTGCAAGTCGCTTAAGTAGTTTGAATTCACCCCTCCACTTT. Protein: CASRLSSLNSPLHF.

The V gene is TRBV28, the J gene TRBJ2-3; 8 positions agree with TRBD1. The CDR3 covers 16 residues. V dropped 1 base and J dropped 2; count of bases not matched to a gene: 5. Germline lookup yields CDR1 MDHEN and CDR2 SYDVKM. CDR3 in amino acids: CASSLFSTGVTDTQYF. Here the CDR3 DNA reads TGTGCCAGCAGTTTATTCTCGACAGGGGTCACAGATACGCAGTATTTT. Filled out from reference TRBV28 and TRBJ2-3, the complete variable domain reads DVKVTQSSRYLVKRTGEKVFLECVQDMDHENMFWYRQDPGLGLRLIYFSYDVKMKEKGDIPEGYSVSREKKERFSLILESASTNQTSMYLCASSLFSTGVTDTQYFGPGTRLTVL.

The V gene is TRBV27, the J gene TRBJ1-1; TRBD1 might be the D (5 bases). This CDR3 is built from 15 residues. The V end lost 8 bases, the J end lost 3 bases, and 19 bases lay between the germline ends. Germline-derived CDR1 and CDR2 are MNHEY and SMNVEV (reference sequence). CDR3 region: CASRMWGGTHTEAFF. CDR3 coding DNA: TGTGCCAGCCGAATGTGGGGGGGGACTCACACTGAAGCTTTCTTT.

The V and J genes are TRBV27 and TRBJ2-7; D may be TRBD2 (5 bases). The V gene lost 7 bases and the J gene lost 3 bases, with 10 bases spanning the gap. This CDR3 has 12 amino acids. The germline V gene has CDR1 MNHEY and CDR2 SMNVEV (reference sequence). The CDR3 bases are TGTGCCAGCAATAACCGGGGCTACGAGCAGTACTTC. Residues: CASNNRGYEQYF.

This clone is a singleton in its sample. The chain couples TRBV7-2 to TRBJ2-2; tentatively, D is TRBD1 (5 bases). V shed 1 base and J shed 6 bases, with 9 bases lying between them. Germline V lookup: CDR1 SGHTA, CDR2 FQGNSA. The length of the CDR3 is 14 residues. The CDR3 region is CASSLGQSSGELFF. CDR3 coding DNA: TGTGCCAGCAGCTTAGGACAGAGCTCCGGGGAGCTGTTTTTT.

The rearrangement joins TRBV19 to TRBJ2-7; D is perhaps TRBD2 (5 bases). CDR1 LNHDA and CDR2 SQIVND come from the germline V gene (reference sequence). Trimming pared 8 bases from V and 0 bases from J, leaving 17 bases between. This CDR3 region has 15 residues. The CDR3: CASEPGRRSSYEQYF. In DNA form, the CDR3 reads TGTGCCAGTGAACCGGGCAGGAGGAGCTCCTACGAGCAGTACTTC.

J is TRBJ1-6 and V is TRBV6-6, with D possibly TRBD1 on 6 matching bases. Trimming left V 0 bases short and J 9 bases short, with 12 bases between. Germline CDR1 and CDR2: MNHNY and SVGAGI (reference sequence). The CDR3 contains 15 residues. The CDR3 sequence is CASSYSNRDRSPLHF. The CDR3 DNA is TGTGCCAGCAGTTACTCAAACAGGGACCGTTCACCCCTCCACTTT.

The V call is TRBV5-4, the J call TRBJ2-1, with D unclear. The V gene's germline CDR1 is SGHNT and CDR2 YYREEE (reference sequence). V was shortened by 0 bases and J by 0 bases, with 13 bases between the two germline ends. CDR3 length: 17 residues. The CDR3 spells CASSLGFGGSSYNEQFF. DNA of the CDR3: TGTGCCAGCAGCTTGGGGTTCGGCGGAAGCTCCTACAATGAGCAGTTCTTC.

This clone was seen only once. The chain has TRBV27 and TRBJ2-3; 7 nucleotides agree with TRBD2. This CDR3 is 15 amino acids long. Germline CDR1 MNHEY, CDR2 SMNVEV (reference sequence). Trimming took 2 bases from V and 0 from J; bases not matched to a gene: 2. The CDR3 sequence is CASSLGGGSTDTQYF. The CDR3 DNA follows: TGTGCCAGCAGTTTAGGCGGGGGTAGCACAGATACGCAGTATTTT.

Written as DNA, the CDR3 is TGTGCCACCAGCAGAGCATTAGGGGGCAGGAGCAATCAGCCCCAGCATTTT. As protein: CATSRALGGRSNQPQHF. The V gene is TRBV15, the J gene TRBJ1-5, with 7 bases lining up with TRBD1. Looked up from germline, CDR1 is LNHNV and CDR2 is YYDKDF (reference sequence). The CDR3 consists of 17 residues. J lost 1 base, V lost 1 base, and 7 bases had no gene match.

The chain uses TRBV4-2 and TRBJ2-1; 9 bases line up with TRBD2. The CDR3 has 17 amino acids. The ends lost 8 bases at V and 10 bases at J; junction bases unmatched: 21. CDR1 and CDR2 from the germline V gene are LGHNA and YNFKEQ. The CDR3 protein is CASRLTDLAGLQGEQFF. CDR3 bases: TGTGCCAGCCGACTCACCGACCTAGCGGGGCTCCAGGGGGAGCAGTTCTTC.

This clone showed up just once. The chain combines TRBV6-5 with TRBJ2-1; TRBD1 aligns across 10 bases. Trimming took 0 bases from V and 15 from J; bases not matched to a gene: 8. Germline CDR1 reads MNHEY; CDR2 reads SVGAGI. CDR3 length: 14 residues. DNA of the CDR3: TGTGCCAGCAGTTACTCGGGACAGGGGACAAATTGGTTCTTC. Its protein is CASSYSGQGTNWFF.

This clone came up once. This chain connects TRBV6-5 to TRBJ2-5, with TRBD1 as a possible D gene (6 bases). Trimming pared 2 bases from V and 1 base from J, leaving 11 bases between. CDR1 is MNHEY and CDR2 is SVGAGI in the germline V gene. The CDR3 loop spans 15 amino acids. The CDR3 sequence is CASSYAVGAQETQYF. CDR3 sequence (DNA): TGTGCCAGCAGTTACGCCGTGGGGGCCCAAGAGACCCAGTACTTC.

The chain couples TRBV4-2 to TRBJ2-5, with 9 bases matching TRBD2. This CDR3 contains 18 residues. The germline V gene has CDR1 LGHNA and CDR2 YNFKEQ. Losses at the gene ends were 6 bases for V and 2 bases for J; bases not matched to a gene: 16. The CDR3: CASSHVGSGRAFQETQYF. The CDR3 region has the DNA TGTGCCAGCAGTCACGTGGGTAGCGGGAGAGCCTTTCAAGAGACCCAGTACTTC.